The 30 T cell receptor beta chains below all came from one sample that was sequenced in a study of radiation and T cells in renal cell carcinoma. The protocol was immunoSEQ multiplex PCR, while the TCRdb copy is restricted to in-frame clones and leaves out a portion. The sample yields fewer than 25,000 clones, around half seen once. The sample's treatment: treatment-naive control, cytoreductive nephrectomy. This specimen consisted of tumor tissue, obtained from a patient whose treatment was nephrectomy without radiotherapy. The receptors come from a human donor with renal cell carcinoma.

The V and J genes are TRBV5-5 and TRBJ1-2; 9 bases fit TRBD1. The germline CDR1 and CDR2 sequences are SGHKS and YYEKEE (reference sequence). This CDR3 region has 16 residues. The V gene end was trimmed by 2 bases and the J gene end by 7 bases; junction bases not matched to a gene: 12. The DNA for the CDR3 is TGTGCCAGCAGCTTAGGGGGACAGGGTTGGTACTCTGGCTACACCTTC. Translation: CASSLGGQGWYSGYTF. The full variable domain, completed using reference TRBV5-5 and TRBJ1-2, is DAGVTQSPTHLIKTRGQQVTLRCSPISGHKSVSWYQQVLGQGPQFIFQYYEKEERGRGNFPDRFSARQFPNYSSELNVNALLLGDSALYLCASSLGGQGWYSGYTFGSGTRLTVV.

The chain uses TRBV4-3 and TRBJ2-3, with D possibly called TRBD1 or TRBD2 (5 bases each). The CDR3 is made up of 15 amino acids. Germline CDR1 LGHNA, CDR2 YSLEER. V dropped 0 bases and J dropped 8 bases, with 15 bases sitting between them. As DNA, the CDR3 is TGCGCCAGCAGCCAAGATGGGACCCCTGTTGCTACGCAGTATTTT. Protein product: CASSQDGTPVATQYF.

This chain joins TRBV5-4 and TRBJ2-7; TRBD2 agrees at 7 bases. Germline values: CDR1 SGHNT, CDR2 YYREEE (reference sequence). This CDR3 has 14 amino acids. V lost 2 bases, J lost 2 bases, and 4 bases stayed unmatched. The CDR3 sequence: CASSLSSGPYEQYF. CDR3 coding DNA: TGTGCCAGCAGCTTATCTAGCGGACCCTACGAGCAGTACTTC.

The rearrangement links TRBV6-5 to TRBJ2-5; D might be TRBD2 (6 bases). This CDR3 contains 15 residues. Trimming took 5 bases from V and 6 from J, leaving 19 bases between them. Germline lookup yields CDR1 MNHEY and CDR2 SVGAGI. CDR3 in amino acids: CASSRPPGRSQTQYF. The CDR3, as DNA: TGTGCCAGCAGTCGACCTCCAGGGAGGTCCCAGACCCAGTACTTC.

This clone was observed a few times. This chain links TRBV4-3 with TRBJ1-2; D unclear. CDR1 is LGHNA, CDR2 YSLEER, per germline. The germline V and J ends were trimmed by 2 bases and 3 bases, with 10 bases remaining between them. The CDR3 runs 14 residues. The CDR3 DNA reads as TGCGCCAGCAGCCAAAGTCAGTCTGACTATGGCTACACCTTC. This codes for CASSQSQSDYGYTF.

This clone appeared once. This sequence joins TRBV5-6 and TRBJ1-1; D is possibly TRBD1 (6 bases). Germline loops: CDR1 SGHDT, CDR2 YYEEEE. V was trimmed by 0 bases and J by 5 bases, leaving 11 bases between them. The CDR3 is 14 residues long. CDR3 amino acids: CASSLDGGRTEAFF. The CDR3 region has the DNA TGTGCCAGCAGCTTGGATGGGGGGCGGACTGAAGCTTTCTTT.

The CDR3 DNA reads as TGTGCCTTTGGACAGGGGCACACCGGGGAGCTGTTTTTT. This sequence encodes CAFGQGHTGELFF. This sequence joins TRBV30 and TRBJ2-2; 9 bases fit TRBD1. Germline loops: CDR1 GTSNPN, CDR2 SVGIG (reference sequence). CDR3 length: 13 amino acids. The trim removed 7 bases at V and 3 bases at J, leaving 3 bases unmatched.

This clone was detected only a few times. The chain combines TRBV2 with TRBJ2-6; D remains ambiguous. Germline assignment: CDR1 SNHLY and CDR2 FYNNEI. Between the trimmed V and J ends, which lost 7 bases and 4 bases, there was a span of 11 bases. The CDR3 spans 14 residues. For the CDR3, the DNA is TGTGCCAGCATCGTGGCGTGGGGGGCCAACGTCCTGACTTTC. This codes for CASIVAWGANVLTF. The full variable domain, in which reference TRBV2 and TRBJ2-6 provide the parts outside the CDR3, is EPEVTQTPSHQVTQMGQEVILRCVPISNHLYFYWYRQILGQKVEFLVSFYNNEISEKSEIFDDQFSVERPDGSNFTLKIRSTKLEDSAMYFCASIVAWGANVLTFGAGSRLTVL.

The gene calls are TRBV4-3 and TRBJ1-1; no firm D call. V was trimmed by 4 bases and J by 1 base, leaving 13 bases between them. Germline V gene sequence: CDR1 LGHNA, CDR2 YSLEER. The CDR3 runs 15 residues. Here the CDR3 reads CASSLDLTENTEAFF. For the CDR3, the DNA is TGCGCCAGCAGCCTCGACTTAACAGAGAACACTGAAGCTTTCTTT.

This clone was observed a few times. The rearrangement uses TRBV19 and TRBJ2-5, with a possible D match to TRBD1 (6 bases). The CDR3 length is 11 residues. Trimming pared 9 bases from V and 2 bases from J, leaving 7 bases between. Germline V gene sequence: CDR1 LNHDA, CDR2 SQIVND (reference sequence). In nucleotides, the CDR3 is TGTGCCAGGGACAGACAAGAGACCCAGTACTTC. Translating gives CARDRQETQYF.

V is TRBV5-1 and J is TRBJ1-2; 8 bases agree with TRBD1. Germline CDR1 SGHRS, CDR2 YFSETQ. V lost 0 bases to trimming and J lost 4 bases; unmatched junction nucleotides: 5. The CDR3 has 15 amino acids. The CDR3 loop reads CASSLDGQGSYGYTF. The CDR3 DNA reads as TGCGCCAGCAGCTTGGATGGACAGGGTAGCTATGGCTACACCTTC.

The gene calls are TRBV5-6 and TRBJ2-3; unclear D gene. V was pared by 2 bases and J by 1 base, with 11 bases between. CDR3 length: 15 residues. Germline V gene lookup returns CDR1 SGHDT and CDR2 YYEEEE. CDR3 in amino acids: CASSFVNIGTDTQYF. The CDR3 DNA sequence: TGTGCCAGCAGCTTTGTAAACATTGGCACAGATACGCAGTATTTT.

Judged by abundance, this clone is medium-sized (0.01 to 0.1%). The chain couples TRBV4-1 to TRBJ2-3; 8 bases are a match to TRBD1. Germline assignment: CDR1 MGHRA and CDR2 YSYEKL. The CDR3 loop spans 15 amino acids. Trimming removed 0 bases from V and 6 bases from J; junction bases left unmatched: 5. CDR3 bases: TGCGCCAGCAGCCAAGATCACAGGGGGACCGATACGCAGTATTTT. Its protein product is CASSQDHRGTDTQYF.

This clone was detected only a few times. CDR3 in DNA: TGTGCCAGCAGCTTGGCCGGGGAAGGTGAAGCTTTCTTT. It codes for CASSLAGEGEAFF. The J gene is TRBJ1-1, the V gene TRBV5-4; D uncertain. V was shortened by 0 bases and J by 7 bases, with 10 bases between the two germline ends. Germline CDR1 reads SGHNT; CDR2 reads YYREEE (reference sequence). This CDR3 contains 13 residues.

The chain joins TRBV21-1 to TRBJ1-1. TRBV21-1 is annotated as a pseudogene. This CDR3 has 16 residues. CDR3 DNA: TGTGCCAGCAGCAAGTTTCTACGGCGGATGAACACTGAAGCTTTCTTT. Amino acids: CASSKFLRRMNTEAFF.

The chain links TRBV10-3 to TRBJ1-3; D gene ambiguous. The CDR3 extends over 12 amino acids. The ends were cut back, 3 bases at V and 1 base at J, with 1 base in the middle. The germline CDR1 and CDR2 sequences are ENHRY and SYGVKD. The CDR3 DNA sequence: TGTGCCATCAGTGAATCTGGAAACACCATATATTTT. Residues: CAISESGNTIYF.

The V and J genes are TRBV10-3 and TRBJ1-5, with a possible D match to TRBD1 (5 bases). The germline gives CDR1 ENHRY, CDR2 SYGVKD. Deletions cut 8 bases from V and 1 base from J, with 15 bases between. The CDR3 contains 15 residues. The CDR3 here is CAIAEGRKSNQPQHF. CDR3 in DNA: TGTGCCATCGCCGAGGGGCGGAAAAGCAATCAGCCCCAGCATTTT.

The chain is built from TRBV20-1 and TRBJ2-7; no reliable D call. Trimming cost V 6 bases and J 1 base, with 7 bases left between them. This CDR3 region has 11 residues. CDR1 and CDR2 from the germline V gene are DFQATT and SNEGSKA (reference sequence). CDR3 sequence (DNA): TGCAGTGCCTCGATTTCCTACGAGCAGTACTTC. It codes for CSASISYEQYF.

As DNA, the CDR3 is TGCGCCAGCAGCATGGCCGGGTTGGGAACTGAAGCTTTCTTT. Amino acids: CASSMAGLGTEAFF. V and J are TRBV5-1 and TRBJ1-1; no clear D. Trimming took 4 bases from V and 5 from J, leaving 15 bases between them. The length of the CDR3 is 14 residues. CDR1 and CDR2 from the germline V gene are SGHRS and YFSETQ.

This clone was observed a few times. The chain has TRBV7-9 and TRBJ1-1; 7 bases fit TRBD1. The CDR3 runs to 16 residues. CDR1 and CDR2 (germline): SEHNR, FQNEAQ (reference sequence). V shed 3 bases, J shed 3 bases, and the junction held 10 bases outside the gene matches. CDR3 protein: CASSLIQGLGDTEAFF. DNA of the CDR3: TGTGCCAGCAGCTTGATACAGGGGTTAGGCGACACTGAAGCTTTCTTT. Complete variable domain (other parts from reference TRBV7-9 and TRBJ1-1): DTGVSQNPRHKITKRGQNVTFRCDPISEHNRLYWYRQTLGQGPEFLTYFQNEAQLEKSRLLSDRFSAERPKGSFSTLEIQRTEQGDSAMYLCASSLIQGLGDTEAFFGQGTRLTVV.

This clone was seen a few times. This chain joins TRBV4-1 and TRBJ1-4; 7 bases map to TRBD1. Looked up from germline, CDR1 is MGHRA and CDR2 is YSYEKL. V was pared by 5 bases and J by 3 bases, with 9 bases of the junction left unmatched. This CDR3 contains 16 residues. The chain's CDR3 is CASSDREGASNEKLFF. The CDR3 DNA follows: TGCGCCAGCAGCGACAGAGAGGGGGCATCTAATGAAAAACTGTTTTTT.

In this sample, this clone turned up a few times. The chain combines TRBV7-8 with TRBJ2-5; perhaps TRBD2 as D (5 bases). Germline values: CDR1 SGHVS, CDR2 FQNEAQ. The CDR3 sequence is 15 residues long. Trimming left V 2 bases short and J 11 bases short, with 21 bases between. CDR3 in DNA: TGTGCCAGCAGCTTACCCCAAGGGCCGGTCACTAGGCAGTACTTC. It codes for CASSLPQGPVTRQYF.

The V call is TRBV29-1, the J call TRBJ1-2, with TRBD1 matching 9 bases. This CDR3 spans 14 amino acids. The trim removed 7 bases at V and 4 bases at J, leaving 10 bases unmatched. Per the germline V gene, CDR1 is SQVTM and CDR2 is ANQGSEA. CDR3: CSAGTGPSPYGYTF. The DNA for the CDR3 is TGCAGCGCCGGGACAGGGCCCTCTCCCTATGGCTACACCTTC.

This clone qualifies as medium-sized (0.01 to 0.1%). The J gene is TRBJ1-1, the V gene TRBV6-4, with 10 bases that match TRBD1. J lost 5 bases, V lost 2 bases, and 5 bases had no gene match. The CDR3 runs to 15 residues. Per germline, CDR1 MRHNA and CDR2 SNTAGT. The CDR3 nucleotides read TGTGCCAGCAGTGACGACAGGGGGCGAAGTACTGAAGCTTTCTTT. This translates into CASSDDRGRSTEAFF.

The table lists this clone with a few counts. The V and J genes are TRBV6-1 and TRBJ1-2; 7 bases fit TRBD1. Germline values: CDR1 MNHNS, CDR2 SASEGT. The CDR3 has 11 amino acids. The J segment lost 5 bases and the V segment lost 11 bases, leaving 5 bases of the junction unmatched. The CDR3 is CAGDSEYGYTF. In DNA, the CDR3 is TGTGCCGGGGACAGCGAGTATGGCTACACCTTC.

In DNA form, the CDR3 reads TGTGCCAGCAGCTTGGGACAGGGGGAAAACTACACCTTC. It yields the protein CASSLGQGENYTF. This chain uses TRBV5-5 with TRBJ1-2; TRBD1 agrees at 9 bases. The V gene end was trimmed by 0 bases and the J gene end by 10 bases; junction bases not matched to a gene: 4. CDR1 SGHKS and CDR2 YYEKEE come from the germline V gene (reference sequence). This CDR3 has 13 residues.

The rearrangement joins TRBV6-6 to TRBJ2-1, with 7 bases lining up with TRBD2. Trimming removed 6 bases from V and 4 bases from J; junction bases left unmatched: 9. Germline loops: CDR1 MNHNY, CDR2 SVGAGI (reference sequence). The CDR3 sequence is 15 residues long. CDR3 loop: CASSSVSGVYNEQFF. The CDR3 DNA sequence: TGTGCCAGCAGCAGTGTGAGCGGGGTGTACAATGAGCAGTTCTTC.

The rearrangement uses TRBV6-5 and TRBJ2-2; D is perhaps TRBD1 (5 bases). Trimming left V 7 bases short and J 2 bases short, with 11 bases between. The CDR3 totals 14 residues. Germline V lookup: CDR1 MNHEY, CDR2 SVGAGI. CDR3 sequence reads: CASKKRTNTGELFF. As DNA, the CDR3 is TGTGCCAGCAAAAAGAGGACAAACACCGGGGAGCTGTTTTTT.

This clone has only a few counts. V and J are TRBV7-2 and TRBJ1-5; D possibly corresponds to TRBD1 (5 bases). The V gene lost 5 bases and the J gene lost 3 bases, with 11 bases spanning the gap. The germline V gene has CDR1 SGHTA and CDR2 FQGNSA. This CDR3 is built from 14 residues. In DNA, the CDR3 is TGTGCCAGCAGCGGCGACAGCTTCAATCAGCCCCAGCATTTT. Protein product: CASSGDSFNQPQHF.

In its sample, this clone was seen a few times. This chain joins TRBV9 and TRBJ1-1, with no clear D. Trimming shortened V by 6 bases and J by 0 bases, and 9 bases separated the two germline ends. This CDR3 has 13 amino acids. Germline V lookup: CDR1 SGDLS, CDR2 YYNGEE. CDR3 bases: TGTGCCAGCACCGAAGATTTGAACACTGAAGCTTTCTTT. Translation gives CASTEDLNTEAFF.